A selection of T cell receptor beta chains follows, all from one sample in a study of shared clonotypes between healthy human individuals. Method: immunoSEQ multiplex PCR; TCRdb's copy keeps in-frame clones and lacks some. The sample shows 650,000 to 700,000 clones, 90% of them seen only once. The material sequenced was memory CD8+ T cells from PBMCs. The receptor source for this set is a man aged 18-30 years in good health. Some clones in this sample may be carry-over from other donors' samples. Each CDR3 is given with its conserved first and last residue. The D gene is left open where the match is weak. Some rows have no size entry. The others give once, few or many, or a class for an expanded clone.

J gene | V gene | clone size | D gene | CDR3 protein | CDR3 DNA
TRBJ2-5 | TRBV19 | - | TRBD1 | CASSDRDLETQYF | TGTGCCAGTAGTGACAGGGATTTGGAGACCCAGTACTTC
TRBJ1-1 | TRBV19 | once | TRBD1 | CASSRLTGTEAFF | TGTGCCAGTAGTCGATTGACAGGGACTGAAGCTTTCTTT
TRBJ2-2 | TRBV27 | once | - | CASSLWHTGELFF | TGTGCCAGCAGTTTATGGCACACCGGGGAGCTGTTTTTT
TRBJ2-7 | TRBV19 | few | - | CASTLGFGYEQYF | TGTGCCAGTACCCTAGGCTTCGGCTACGAGCAGTACTTC
TRBJ2-7 | TRBV6-6 | - | - | CASSLDRGLGYEQYF | TGTGCCAGCAGTTTAGACCGGGGCCTCGGTTACGAGCAGTACTTC
TRBJ1-2 | TRBV28 | once | - | CASSSTQNYGYTF | TGTGCCAGCAGCTCTACTCAAAACTATGGCTACACCTTC
TRBJ2-7 | TRBV27 | - | TRBD1 | CASQSARTGYYEQYF | TGTGCCAGCCAATCGGCGAGGACAGGGTACTACGAGCAGTACTTC
TRBJ2-2 | TRBV4-1 | many | TRBD2 | CASSQLQLSGGTGELFF | TGCGCCAGCAGCCAATTACAGCTGTCGGGGGGCACCGGGGAGCTGTTTTTT
TRBJ1-1 | TRBV11-2 | - | - | CASSFSGSSEAFF | TGTGCCAGCAGCTTCTCAGGCTCCTCAGAAGCTTTCTTT
TRBJ1-5 | TRBV15 | - | - | CATSGVSNQPQHF | TGTGCCACCAGCGGGGTAAGCAATCAGCCCCAGCATTTT
TRBJ2-7 | TRBV28 | - | - | CASSLLATGLYEQYF | TGTGCCAGCAGTTTATTGGCGACGGGGTTATACGAGCAGTACTTC
TRBJ2-7 | TRBV28 | - | - | CASTPSGSSYEQYF | TGTGCCAGCACCCCCTCGGGAAGCTCCTACGAGCAGTACTTC
TRBJ2-2 | TRBV6-5 | - | - | CASSYGEREGELFF | TGTGCCAGCAGTTACGGGGAAAGGGAAGGGGAGCTGTTTTTT
TRBJ2-7 | TRBV27 | - | - | CASRAGTRGEQYF | TGTGCCAGCAGGGCTGGGACACGGGGCGAGCAGTACTTC
TRBJ1-1 | TRBV9 | - | - | CASSVGGGANTEAFF | TGTGCCAGCAGCGTAGGAGGAGGGGCGAACACTGAAGCTTTCTTT
TRBJ2-5 | TRBV13 | - | - | CASSPGWGETQYF | TGTGCCAGCAGCCCAGGTTGGGGAGAGACCCAGTACTTC
TRBJ1-5 | TRBV2 | - | - | CASSENVGAWVSGYSNQPQHF | TGTGCCAGCAGTGAAAACGTGGGCGCTTGGGTTTCCGGATATAGCAATCAGCCCCAGCATTTT
TRBJ1-2 | TRBV7-9 | many | TRBD1 | CASSQDWRTGTYGYTF | TGCGCCAGCAGCCAAGATTGGAGGACAGGGACCTATGGCTACACCTTC
TRBJ2-5 | TRBV7-9 | - | TRBD1 | CASSSRQGAEETQYF | TGTGCCAGCAGCTCACGACAGGGGGCTGAAGAGACCCAGTACTTC
TRBJ2-1 | TRBV9 | - | TRBD2 | CASTTSGTSYNEQFF | TGTGCCAGCACCACCTCCGGGACTAGCTACAATGAGCAGTTCTTC
TRBJ2-1 | TRBV28 | - | TRBD2 | CATQPPLAGGDEQFF | TGTGCCACCCAACCCCCACTAGCGGGAGGGGACGAGCAGTTCTTC
TRBJ2-7 | TRBV10-3 | - | TRBD2 | CAIQTREGYEQYF | TGTGCCATTCAGACGCGGGAGGGATACGAGCAGTACTTC
TRBJ2-7 | TRBV11-2 | - | TRBD2 | CASSLAHPGLAAYEQYF | TGTGCCAGCAGCTTAGCCCATCCGGGACTAGCCGCCTACGAGCAGTACTTC
TRBJ2-1 | TRBV2 | - | - | CASRPGGWTYNEQFF | TGTGCCAGCAGGCCTGGTGGTTGGACCTACAATGAGCAGTTCTTC
TRBJ2-1 | TRBV10-3 | - | - | CAISEGSNEQFF | TGTGCCATCAGTGAAGGGAGCAATGAGCAGTTCTTC
TRBJ2-7 | TRBV27 | - | - | CASSRHPIGYEQYF | TGTGCCAGCAGTCGTCACCCCATCGGATACGAGCAGTACTTC
TRBJ1-2 | TRBV7-9 | - | - | CASSHTGNYGYTF | TGTGCCAGCAGCCATACAGGGAACTATGGCTACACCTTC
TRBJ2-2 | TRBV6-1 | - | TRBD1 | CASSLWTGGSGELFF | TGTGCCAGCAGTCTTTGGACAGGGGGATCCGGGGAGCTGTTTTTT
TRBJ1-2 | TRBV6-6 | - | - | CASSLDRTGYGYTF | TGTGCCAGCAGTTTAGACCGAACGGGCTATGGCTACACCTTC
TRBJ2-3 | TRBV7-6 | - | - | CASSCRRLLGTDTQYF | TGTGCCAGCAGCTGCAGGCGGCTCCTGGGCACAGATACGCAGTATTTT
TRBJ2-1 | TRBV11-2 | - | TRBD2 | CASSPGLAGSSSYNEQFF | TGTGCCAGCAGCCCGGGACTAGCGGGATCGAGCTCCTACAATGAGCAGTTCTTC
TRBJ2-1 | TRBV6-5 | - | - | CASSYRGSYNEQFF | TGTGCCAGCAGTTACAGAGGCTCCTACAATGAGCAGTTCTTC
TRBJ2-1 | TRBV4-1 | - | - | CASSLRDNYYNEQFF | TGCGCCAGCAGCCTCCGGGACAATTACTACAATGAGCAGTTCTTC
TRBJ2-7 | TRBV5-6 | - | TRBD2 | CASSWGLAGDEQYF | TGTGCCAGCAGCTGGGGACTAGCGGGAGACGAGCAGTACTTC
TRBJ1-4 | TRBV19 | few | - | CASTIGEATNEKLFF | TGTGCCAGTACTATTGGAGAGGCAACTAATGAAAAACTGTTTTTT
TRBJ2-1 | TRBV28 | - | TRBD2 | CASRGAGGPRNEQFF | TGTGCCAGCAGGGGAGCGGGAGGGCCCAGGAATGAGCAGTTCTTC
TRBJ2-7 | TRBV11-2 | - | - | CASSLGTDEQYF | TGTGCCAGCAGCTTAGGAACGGACGAGCAGTACTTC
TRBJ2-5 | TRBV7-9 | once | TRBD1 | CASLLRTGDFFGTQYF | TGTGCCAGCCTTCTCCGGACAGGGGATTTTTTTGGGACCCAGTACTTC
TRBJ2-7 | TRBV6-1 | - | - | CAAREASYEQYF | TGTGCCGCGCGAGAGGCCAGCTACGAGCAGTACTTC
TRBJ2-2 | TRBV7-9 | - | TRBD2 | CASSLEWVAGTNTGELFF | TGTGCCAGCAGCTTAGAGTGGGTAGCGGGAACGAACACCGGGGAGCTGTTTTTT